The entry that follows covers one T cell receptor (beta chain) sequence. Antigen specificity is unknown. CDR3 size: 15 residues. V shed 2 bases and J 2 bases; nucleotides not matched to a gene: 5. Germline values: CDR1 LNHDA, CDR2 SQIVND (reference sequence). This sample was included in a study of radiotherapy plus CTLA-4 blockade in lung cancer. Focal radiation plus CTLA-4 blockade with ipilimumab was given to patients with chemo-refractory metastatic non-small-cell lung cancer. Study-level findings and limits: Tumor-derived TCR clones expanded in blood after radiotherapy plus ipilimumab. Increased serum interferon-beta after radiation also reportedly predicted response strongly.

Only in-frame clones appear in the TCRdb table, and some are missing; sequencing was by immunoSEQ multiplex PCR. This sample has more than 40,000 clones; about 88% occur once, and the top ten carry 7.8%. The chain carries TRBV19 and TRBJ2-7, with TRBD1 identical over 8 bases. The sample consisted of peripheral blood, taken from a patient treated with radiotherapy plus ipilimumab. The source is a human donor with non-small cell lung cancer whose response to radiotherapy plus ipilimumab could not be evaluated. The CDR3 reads CASSIQGAGPYEQYF. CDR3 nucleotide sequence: TGTGCCAGTAGTATACAGGGGGCGGGTCCCTACGAGCAGTACTTC. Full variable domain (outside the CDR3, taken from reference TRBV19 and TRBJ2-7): DGGITQSPKYLFRKEGQNVTLSCEQNLNHDAMYWYRQDPGQGLRLIYYSQIVNDFQKGDIAEGYSVSREKKESFPLTVTSAQKNPTAFYLCASSIQGAGPYEQYFGPGTRLTVT.